The table lists the clone carrying this TCR beta chain with a few counts. Its antigen is undetermined. This specimen belongs to a study of T cell repertoires in cytomegalovirus infection. Overall study results and limits: Ex vivo, HLA-C-restricted CMV-specific TCR beta clonotypes prevailed over the rest of the response.

MiXCR, applied by TCRdb to the reads, yields one record per CDR3 protein. The repertoire holds 150,000 to 200,000 distinct CDR3 sequences, with less than 25% as singletons. J lost 7 bases, V lost 4 bases, and 6 bases had no gene match. Germline-derived CDR1 and CDR2 are MNHEY and SMNVEV (reference sequence). This CDR3 is built from 13 residues. This TCR was sampled from a human donor in good health (CMV status not recorded). Some clones in this sample may be carry-over from other donors' samples. The chain links TRBV27 to TRBJ1-2, with 7 bases lining up with TRBD1. The sequencing here drew on CD8+ T cells from cultured PBMCs, taken from culture after CMV antigen stimulation. The DNA of the CDR3 is TGTGCCAGCAGTTATAGACAGGGCAGTGGCTACACCTTC. Amino acid sequence: CASSYRQGSGYTF.